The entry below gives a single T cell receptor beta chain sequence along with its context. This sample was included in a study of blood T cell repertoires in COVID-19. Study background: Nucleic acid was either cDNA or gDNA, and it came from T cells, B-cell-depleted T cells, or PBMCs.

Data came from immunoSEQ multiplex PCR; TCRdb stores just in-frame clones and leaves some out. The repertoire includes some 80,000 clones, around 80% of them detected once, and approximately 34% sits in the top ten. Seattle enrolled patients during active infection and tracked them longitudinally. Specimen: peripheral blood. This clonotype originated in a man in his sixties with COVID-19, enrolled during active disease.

For the CDR3, the DNA is TGTGCCAGCGCCGTCCCTTCTTCCGGGTATGGGGCCAACGTCCTGACTTTC. Amino acid sequence: CASAVPSSGYGANVLTF. The rearrangement uses TRBV7-2 and TRBJ2-6; D is undetermined. This CDR3 is built from 17 residues. Germline V gives CDR1 SGHTA, CDR2 FQGNSA. Trimming took off 8 bases at V and 3 bases at J, with 20 bases between the two ends. Using reference TRBV7-2 and TRBJ2-6 for the parts outside the CDR3, the full variable domain is GAGVSQSPSNKVTEKGKDVELRCDPISGHTALYWYRQSLGQGLEFLIYFQGNSAPDKSGLPSDRFSAERTGGSVSTLTIQRTQQEDSAVYLCASAVPSSGYGANVLTFGAGSRLTVL.